This T cell receptor (beta chain) was identified during a study of T cell changes during pregnancy in multiple sclerosis. This table comes from immunoSEQ multiplex PCR, and its TCRdb copy is limited to in-frame clones, with some not included. The table has some 64,000 clones, roughly 87% seen once; the top ten hold about 2%. The CDR3 length is 14 residues. After removal of 6 bases from V and 7 bases from J, the junction contained 11 bases not matched to a gene. Germline V gene lookup returns CDR1 SQVTM and CDR2 ANQGSEA. The V call is TRBV29-1, the J call TRBJ2-1; the match to TRBD1 covers 8 bases. This TCR was sampled from a female donor in good health, enrolled as a control in a pregnancy study. The sequencing used peripheral blood, collected in the second trimester of pregnancy. CDR3 sequence: CSVGRQGSGNEQFF. For the CDR3, the DNA is TGCAGCGTGGGGCGACAGGGGTCGGGAAATGAGCAGTTCTTC.